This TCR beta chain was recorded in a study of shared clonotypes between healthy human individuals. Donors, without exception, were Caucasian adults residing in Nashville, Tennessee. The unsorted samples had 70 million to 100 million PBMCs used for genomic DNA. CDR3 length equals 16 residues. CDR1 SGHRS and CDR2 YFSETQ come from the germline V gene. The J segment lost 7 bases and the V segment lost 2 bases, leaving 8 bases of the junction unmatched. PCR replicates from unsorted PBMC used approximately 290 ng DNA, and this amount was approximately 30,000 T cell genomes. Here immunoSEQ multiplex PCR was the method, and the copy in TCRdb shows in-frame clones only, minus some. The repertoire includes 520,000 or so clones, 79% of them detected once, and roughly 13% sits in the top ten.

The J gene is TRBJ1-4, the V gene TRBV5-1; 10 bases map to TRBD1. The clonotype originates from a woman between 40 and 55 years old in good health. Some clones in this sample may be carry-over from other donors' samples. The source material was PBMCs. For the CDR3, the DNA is TGCGCCAGCAGCTTAGACGTCGACAGGGGGCGTGAAAAACTGTTTTTT. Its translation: CASSLDVDRGREKLFF. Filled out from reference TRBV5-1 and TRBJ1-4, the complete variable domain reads KAGVTQTPRYLIKTRGQQVTLSCSPISGHRSVSWYQQTPGQGLQFLFEYFSETQRNKGNFPGRFSGRQFSNSRSEMNVSTLELGDSALYLCASSLDVDRGREKLFFGSGTQLSVL.